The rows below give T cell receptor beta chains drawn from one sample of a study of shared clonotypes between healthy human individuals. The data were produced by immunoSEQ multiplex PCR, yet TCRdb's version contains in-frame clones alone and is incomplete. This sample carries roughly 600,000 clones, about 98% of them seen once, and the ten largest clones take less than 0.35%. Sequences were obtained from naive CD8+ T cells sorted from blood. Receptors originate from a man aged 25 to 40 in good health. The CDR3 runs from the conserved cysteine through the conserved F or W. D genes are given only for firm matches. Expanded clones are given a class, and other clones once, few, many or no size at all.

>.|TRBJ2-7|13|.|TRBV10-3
CAITAESSYEQYF
TGTGCCATCACAGCGGAGAGCTCCTACGAGCAGTACTTC
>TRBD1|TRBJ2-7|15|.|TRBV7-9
CASSSGQGYSYEQYF
TGTGCCAGCAGCTCAGGACAGGGATACTCCTACGAGCAGTACTTC
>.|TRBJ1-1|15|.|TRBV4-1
CASSQEGVGRTEAFF
TGCGCCAGCAGCCAAGAGGGAGTCGGTCGTACTGAAGCTTTCTTT
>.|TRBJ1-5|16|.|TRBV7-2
CASSLGIIVSNQPQHF
TGTGCCAGCAGCTTAGGGATAATAGTCAGCAATCAGCCCCAGCATTTT
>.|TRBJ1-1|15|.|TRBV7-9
CASSLARAGDTEAFF
TGTGCCAGCAGCTTAGCACGGGCGGGCGACACTGAAGCTTTCTTT
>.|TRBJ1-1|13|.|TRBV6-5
CASGYQGFAEAFF
TGTGCCAGCGGATACCAGGGGTTCGCTGAAGCTTTCTTT
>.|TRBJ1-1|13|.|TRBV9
CASSPRPKVGAFF
TGTGCCAGCAGCCCTCGGCCGAAAGTCGGAGCTTTCTTT
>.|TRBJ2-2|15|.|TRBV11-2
CASSLEGFGPGELFF
TGTGCCAGCAGCTTAGAGGGGTTCGGACCCGGGGAGCTGTTTTTT
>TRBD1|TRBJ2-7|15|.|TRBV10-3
CAISEEGTATYEQYF
TGTGCCATCAGTGAGGAGGGGACAGCCACCTACGAGCAGTACTTC
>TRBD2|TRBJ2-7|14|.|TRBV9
CASSVGLASYEQYF
TGTGCCAGCAGCGTAGGACTAGCTTCCTACGAGCAGTACTTC
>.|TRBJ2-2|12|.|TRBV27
CASSRYTGELFF
TGTGCCAGCAGTAGATACACCGGGGAGCTGTTTTTT
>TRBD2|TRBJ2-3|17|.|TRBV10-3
CAISLDWGLDGPDTQYF
TGTGCCATCAGTCTCGATTGGGGACTAGATGGCCCAGATACGCAGTATTTT
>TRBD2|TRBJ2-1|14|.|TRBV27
CASRRTSGYNEQFF
TGTGCCAGCAGGCGGACTAGCGGGTACAATGAGCAGTTCTTC
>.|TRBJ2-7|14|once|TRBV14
CASSQDNREREQYF
TGTGCCAGCAGCCAAGACAACAGGGAGAGGGAGCAGTACTTC
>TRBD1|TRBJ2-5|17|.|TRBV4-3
CASSQVTRDRVMETQYF
TGCGCCAGCAGCCAGGTAACTCGGGACAGGGTCATGGAGACCCAGTACTTC
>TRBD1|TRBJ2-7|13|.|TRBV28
CASSHGQGYEQYF
TGTGCCAGCAGTCACGGACAGGGGTACGAGCAGTACTTC
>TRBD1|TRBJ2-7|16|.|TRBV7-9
CASSLVVAGGLDEQYF
TGTGCCAGCAGCTTAGTCGTTGCAGGGGGCCTAGACGAGCAGTACTTC
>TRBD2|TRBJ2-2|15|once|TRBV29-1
CSAKGTSGYTGELFF
TGCAGCGCAAAGGGGACTAGCGGCTACACCGGGGAGCTGTTTTTT
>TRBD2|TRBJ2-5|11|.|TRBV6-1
CASVGGETQYF
TGTGCCAGCGTGGGGGGGGAGACCCAGTACTTC
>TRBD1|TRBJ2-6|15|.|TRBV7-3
CASSVRGSGANVLTF
TGTGCCAGCAGCGTCAGGGGGTCTGGGGCCAACGTCCTGACTTTC
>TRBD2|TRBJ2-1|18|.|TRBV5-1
CASSPKVASGNPLHEQFF
TGCGCCAGCAGTCCGAAGGTGGCTAGCGGGAATCCCTTGCATGAGCAGTTCTTC
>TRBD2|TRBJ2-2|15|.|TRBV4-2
CASSQEAGGPGELFF
TGTGCCAGCAGCCAAGAAGCGGGAGGGCCCGGGGAGCTGTTTTTT
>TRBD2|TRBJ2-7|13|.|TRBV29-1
CSVAGLGDYEQYF
TGCAGCGTTGCGGGACTAGGGGACTACGAGCAGTACTTC
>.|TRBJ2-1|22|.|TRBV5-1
CASSLAVVTERRSGSSYNEQFF
TGCGCCAGCAGCTTGGCTGTAGTGACGGAGCGGAGGTCGGGCAGCTCCTACAATGAGCAGTTCTTC
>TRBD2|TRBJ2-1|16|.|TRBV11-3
CASSLIGASGVGEQFF
TGTGCCAGCAGCTTGATCGGGGCTAGCGGCGTGGGTGAGCAGTTCTTC
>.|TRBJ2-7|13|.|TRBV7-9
CASSRDISYEQYF
TGTGCCAGCAGCCGGGACATCTCCTACGAGCAGTACTTC
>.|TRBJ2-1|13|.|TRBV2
CASSGDSYNEQFF
TGTGCCAGCAGTGGCGACTCCTACAATGAGCAGTTCTTC
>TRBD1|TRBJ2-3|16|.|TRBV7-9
CASSPSGDSRTDTQYF
TGTGCCAGCAGCCCATCAGGGGACAGCCGCACAGATACGCAGTATTTT
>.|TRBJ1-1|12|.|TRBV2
CASKGRVAEAFF
TGTGCCAGCAAAGGCCGAGTCGCTGAAGCTTTCTTT
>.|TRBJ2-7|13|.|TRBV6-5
CASSYGGSNEQYF
TGTGCCAGCAGCTACGGAGGGAGCAACGAGCAGTACTTC
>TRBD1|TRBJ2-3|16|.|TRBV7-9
CASSTIVDRGTDTQYF
TGTGCCAGCAGCACGATTGTCGACAGGGGCACAGATACGCAGTATTTT
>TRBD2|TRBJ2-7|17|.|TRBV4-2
CASSEGTSGSIVHEQYF
TGTGCCAGCAGCGAGGGGACTAGCGGGAGTATAGTCCACGAGCAGTACTTC
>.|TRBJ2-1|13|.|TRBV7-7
CASSLLAWNEQFF
TGTGCCAGCAGCTTGCTAGCGTGGAATGAGCAGTTCTTC
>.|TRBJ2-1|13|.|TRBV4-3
CASSQVRVDEQFF
TGCGCCAGCAGCCAAGTCCGGGTCGATGAGCAGTTCTTC
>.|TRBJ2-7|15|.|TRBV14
CASSQPSSRGYEQYF
TGTGCCAGCAGCCAACCCTCTAGCAGGGGCTACGAGCAGTACTTC
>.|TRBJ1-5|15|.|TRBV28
CASSLEPYSNQPQHF
TGTGCCAGCAGTTTGGAACCGTATAGCAATCAGCCCCAGCATTTT
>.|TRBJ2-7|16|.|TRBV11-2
CASERSTLGHGPEQYF
TGTGCCAGCGAGAGGTCTACACTCGGCCATGGTCCCGAGCAGTACTTC
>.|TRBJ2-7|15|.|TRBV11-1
CASSPWAGVAYEQYF
TGTGCCAGCAGCCCTTGGGCAGGGGTGGCCTACGAGCAGTACTTC
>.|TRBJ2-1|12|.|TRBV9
CASSGTSPEQFF
TGTGCCAGCAGCGGGACCTCCCCTGAGCAGTTCTTC
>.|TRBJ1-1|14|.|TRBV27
CASAGIGEWTEAFF
TGTGCCAGCGCAGGGATAGGGGAGTGGACTGAAGCTTTCTTT